A few counts support the clone carrying this TCR beta chain. There are 13 residues in the CDR3. V shed 6 bases, J shed 2 bases, and the junction held 2 bases outside the gene matches. Per the germline V gene, CDR1 is WSHSY and CDR2 is SAAADI. This record belongs to a study of regulatory T cells in long-lasting Graves disease. Arm-PCR of CDR3 regions and iRepertoire HTBI primers were the basis on which TCR beta libraries were built. Via MiXCR, TCRdb re-called the multiplex PCR reads, giving one row per CDR3 protein. The repertoire holds about 330,000 distinct CDR3 sequences, 15% to 20% seen once, with roughly a fifth in the top ten. Time point reported: newly diagnosed GD, antithyroid drugs for less than 3 months. There was RNA extracted from PBMCs, and the TCR library was made from it. A further study also used this sample, focusing on T cells in Graves' hyperthyroidism and ophthalmopathy. That source adds: A first-round RT-PCR of the TCR CDR3 used the HTBI primer set.

The receptor was derived from a woman between 18 and 29 years old with Graves disease. The V and J genes are TRBV10-2 and TRBJ2-3; 7 bases are a match to TRBD1. The source was peripheral blood mononuclear cells (PBMCs), collected at new diagnosis, from a patient treated with antithyroid drugs. The CDR3 DNA reads TGCGCCAGCAGGGGACAGTCCACAGATACGCAGTATTTT. Protein: CASRGQSTDTQYF.